This TCR beta chain comes out of a study of cytomegalovirus exposure and HLA in healthy donors. CDR1 is MGHRA, CDR2 YSYEKL, per germline. Between the trimmed V and J ends, which lost 3 bases and 0 bases, there was a span of 20 bases. This CDR3 is 19 amino acids long. A few counts support this clone. PCR involved 60 Vbeta and 13 Jbeta primers. Profiling relied on immunoSEQ multiplex PCR, and the TCRdb table lists in-frame clones only, not all of them. The profile shows about 120,000 clones, roughly three fifths of them singletons. The TCR sequence derives from a woman aged 40 to 55 in good health and CMV-seropositive. This rearrangement joins TRBV4-1 to TRBJ1-4; D is perhaps TRBD1 (6 bases). Material: PBMCs. The CDR3 here is CASSQEFPGVGPTNEKLFF. The CDR3 DNA is TGCGCCAGCAGCCAGGAATTTCCAGGGGTAGGCCCAACTAATGAAAAACTGTTTTTT.